This entry concerns a single T cell receptor beta chain. The data stem from a study of T cell responses to AZD1222 COVID-19 vaccine. The germline V gene has CDR1 GTSNPN and CDR2 SVGIG (reference sequence). The ends lost 2 bases at V and 4 bases at J; junction bases unmatched: 5. The CDR3 runs 14 residues. Profiled with immunoSEQ multiplex PCR; TCRdb holds only in-frame clones, not every one. The sample includes about 96,000 clones, almost 90% seen only once; the top ten take 26%. The source of this sequence is an adult in good health. This chain connects TRBV30 to TRBJ1-2; 9 bases map to TRBD1. The input for sequencing was peripheral blood, taken on day 0 of AZD1222 vaccination. CDR3 DNA: TGTGCCTGGAGTCAGGGGACAGGGCCCTATGGCTACACCTTC. Translation: CAWSQGTGPYGYTF.